Listed here is a single T cell receptor (beta chain). The CDR3 has 16 residues. V was pared by 0 bases and J by 1 base, with 13 bases between. Per germline, CDR1 MGHRA and CDR2 YSYEKL. This sample stems from a study of T cell changes during pregnancy in multiple sclerosis. Profiling relied on immunoSEQ multiplex PCR, and the TCRdb table lists in-frame clones only, not all of them. The repertoire holds 83,000 or so clones, with approximately 95% as singletons. The chain employs TRBV4-1 and TRBJ2-7, with D perhaps matching TRBD2 (6 bases). The sequence came from a female donor in good health, enrolled as a control in a pregnancy study. This specimen was peripheral blood, taken after pregnancy. The CDR3 sequence: CASSQDPQGGSYEQYF. CDR3 sequence (DNA): TGCGCCAGCAGCCAAGATCCCCAGGGAGGATCCTACGAGCAGTACTTC.